This T cell receptor beta chain was observed in a study of T cell responses to AZD1222 COVID-19 vaccine. Second-dose recipients at about 4 or about 12 weeks were treated as one pooled group. CDR1 and CDR2 from the germline V gene are MGHRA and YSYEKL. V shed 2 bases and J shed 3 bases, with 29 bases lying between them. The CDR3 runs to 20 residues. Study-level findings and limits: Nearly half of spike-specific TCRs reportedly target unmutated variant regions. Increased Spike-specific TCR breadth and depth were observed after two AZD1222 doses. White British ancestry dominated among donors, who included more females, and clonal diversity was possibly underestimated.

Profiled with immunoSEQ multiplex PCR; TCRdb holds only in-frame clones, not every one. The sample consists of some 120,000 clones, roughly 88% of them appearing once. In regard to this clone: Its antigen is unknown.

This receptor was obtained from an adult who received the AZD1222 COVID-19 vaccine. The sequenced sample was peripheral blood, obtained 28 days after the second AZD1222 dose. V and J are TRBV4-1 and TRBJ2-7; TRBD1 or TRBD2 may be the D gene (5 bases each). The CDR3 sequence is CASSQPSGRGRAASLYEQYF. The CDR3 DNA reads TGCGCCAGCAGCCAACCCAGCGGAAGGGGCCGAGCCGCTTCCCTCTACGAGCAGTACTTC.